This is a list of T cell receptor beta chains from one sample in a study of early T cells in non-severe SARS-CoV-2 infection. TCRdb redid the calling of the 5' RACE reads with MiXCR, one entry per CDR3 protein. Of about 22,000 distinct CDR3 sequences in the sample, about 3.7% were seen once. Input material: whole blood. All receptors come from an adult who was a healthcare worker with PCR-confirmed SARS-CoV-2 infection or an uninfected control (not recorded which). CDR3s include the opening cysteine and the closing phenylalanine or tryptophan. D genes are given only for firm matches. A clone size is listed for some rows: how often the clone was seen (once, few, many), or a class if it is expanded.

v_call,d_call,clone_size,j_call,cdr3_nt,cdr3_aa
TRBV11-2,TRBD1,many,TRBJ1-6,TGTGCCAGCAGCTTAGATCACGGGACAGGGGGCCATCCCCTCCACTTT,CASSLDHGTGGHPLHF
TRBV5-1,TRBD1,many,TRBJ2-5,TGCGCCAGCAGCTTGCGAGTCAGGGGGCTGCAAGAGACCCAGTACTTC,CASSLRVRGLQETQYF
TRBV7-9,NA,many,TRBJ1-4,TGTGCCAGCAGCTCCATCAGTGAAAAACTGTTTTTT,CASSSISEKLFF
TRBV27,NA,NA,TRBJ2-5,TGTGCCAGCAGTTTAGGGGGGACCCAGTACTTC,CASSLGGTQYF
TRBV5-1,NA,many,TRBJ2-5,TGCGCCAGCAGCCGAACCGGACCAGGAAGGCTCCAAGAGACCCAGTACTTC,CASSRTGPGRLQETQYF
TRBV14,NA,many,TRBJ2-7,TGTGCCAGCAGCCTCGGAGGGGTCGAGCAGTACTTC,CASSLGGVEQYF
TRBV27,TRBD2,many,TRBJ2-7,TGTGCCAGCAGTTTATGGGAGGGTTCCTACGAGCAGTACTTC,CASSLWEGSYEQYF
TRBV7-9,NA,NA,TRBJ2-7,TGTGCCAGCATGCCCGACCCGGATAGCTCCTACGAGCAGTACTTC,CASMPDPDSSYEQYF
TRBV2,NA,many,TRBJ1-1,TGTGCCAGCAGTGAAAATCGGGCGGTGAACACTGAAGCTTTCTTT,CASSENRAVNTEAFF
TRBV29-1,TRBD1,many,TRBJ1-1,TGCAGCGTAGTGGGACAGGGTGGGACTGAAGCTTTCTTT,CSVVGQGGTEAFF
TRBV19,NA,few,TRBJ1-2,TGTGCCAGTAGTGTTACACTGAACTATGGCTACACCTTC,CASSVTLNYGYTF
TRBV20-1,TRBD2,medium-sized,TRBJ2-1,TGCAGTGCCGGACTAGCGGGAGGGGTGGAGCAGTTCTTC,CSAGLAGGVEQFF
TRBV5-1,TRBD2,many,TRBJ2-3,TGCGCCAGCACCCGCAGGAGTGCGGGGGACACAGATACGCAGTATTTT,CASTRRSAGDTDTQYF
TRBV5-1,NA,many,TRBJ1-3,TGCGCCAGCAGCGCCGTCACTGGAAACACCATATATTTT,CASSAVTGNTIYF
TRBV2,NA,medium-sized,TRBJ1-2,TGTGCCAGCAGTGGCAACAGGCTCCCAAATTCTCGTGGCTACACCTTC,CASSGNRLPNSRGYTF
TRBV28,TRBD1,many,TRBJ2-7,TGTGCCAGCAGTTTATGGGGGACAGCCTCCTACGAGCAGTACTTC,CASSLWGTASYEQYF
TRBV30,NA,medium-sized,TRBJ2-1,TGTGCCTGGGCCGGGCTTGGGAATGAGCAGTTCTTC,CAWAGLGNEQFF
TRBV6-5,NA,many,TRBJ2-2,TGTGCCAGCAGTTACAGTTCGGACGGGGAGCTGTTTTTT,CASSYSSDGELFF
TRBV7-6,TRBD1,many,TRBJ2-1,TGTGCCAGCAGTCTACCAGGGGGCAGTAGCAAGGGCAATGAGCAGTTCTTC,CASSLPGGSSKGNEQFF
TRBV25-1,NA,many,TRBJ1-1,TGTGCCAGCAGTTCGATGGTTGAAGCTTTCTTT,CASSSMVEAFF
TRBV28,NA,many,TRBJ2-4,TGTGCCAGCAGTTTAGGGGCGGAAAACATTCAGTACTTC,CASSLGAENIQYF
TRBV7-9,NA,many,TRBJ1-4,TGTGCCAGCAGGGGTGTAGGTGAAAAACTGTTTTTT,CASRGVGEKLFF
TRBV7-2,NA,many,TRBJ2-5,TGTGCCAGCCGCCAACCGCCAGGACCTAACCAGTACTTC,CASRQPPGPNQYF
TRBV7-2,TRBD1,many,TRBJ2-2,TGTGCCAGCAGCCTAAGGACAGGCCAGAGGCTGTTTTTT,CASSLRTGQRLFF
TRBV11-2,NA,many,TRBJ2-7,TGTGCCAGCAGCTTGACACCGCAGGTGTCCTACGAGCAGTACTTC,CASSLTPQVSYEQYF
TRBV29-1,NA,medium-sized,TRBJ1-1,TGCAGCGTTCAAATGGGGGGTGAGAACACTGAAGCTTTCTTT,CSVQMGGENTEAFF
TRBV11-2,NA,NA,TRBJ2-1,TGTGCCAGCAGTTTTCAGCGGGCGGGGAATGAGCAGTTCTTC,CASSFQRAGNEQFF
TRBV4-2,TRBD1,many,TRBJ1-2,TGTGCCAGCAGCCTGTCAGATGTCGGGACAGGGCCGCGAGGCTACACCTTC,CASSLSDVGTGPRGYTF
TRBV20-1,TRBD2,many,TRBJ2-2,TGCAGTGCAACTAGCGGGAGGGCCCCCGGGGAGCTGTTTTTT,CSATSGRAPGELFF
TRBV5-1,NA,NA,TRBJ1-2,TGCGCCAGCAGCTTACAGGGTGACTATGGCTACACCTTC,CASSLQGDYGYTF
TRBV7-6,NA,many,TRBJ1-5,TGTGCCAGCGCGCGGAGTAGCAATCAGCCCCAGCATTTT,CASARSSNQPQHF
TRBV11-3,NA,medium-sized,TRBJ2-1,TGTGCCAGCAGCTTAGATCGTAATGAGCAGTTCTTC,CASSLDRNEQFF
TRBV7-2,TRBD1,many,TRBJ1-5,TGTGCCAGCAGCTTAGGGGACAGCCTAAATCAGCCCCAGCATTTT,CASSLGDSLNQPQHF
TRBV19,NA,many,TRBJ2-3,TGTGCCAGTAGTAACGGGGTCACAGATACGCAGTATTTT,CASSNGVTDTQYF
TRBV5-6,TRBD2,many,TRBJ2-1,TGTGCCAGCAGCTTGGGATCTAGCGGGAGCGCCTACAATGAGCAGTTCTTC,CASSLGSSGSAYNEQFF
TRBV10-2,TRBD1,few,TRBJ1-5,TGCGCCAGCAGTTGGACAGGGGGACCGAACCCTCGAAATCAGCCCCAGCATTTT,CASSWTGGPNPRNQPQHF
TRBV2,NA,NA,TRBJ2-7,TGTGCCAGCAGTGAAGCTGAACTCCACTACGAGCAGTACTTC,CASSEAELHYEQYF
TRBV12-3/TRBV12-4,NA,NA,TRBJ1-2,TGTGCCAGCAGTTCACTTTGGGGAGGGAATGGTAACTATGGCTACACCTTC,CASSSLWGGNGNYGYTF
TRBV27,NA,NA,TRBJ2-3,TGTGCCAGCAGTTTCTTCACAGGGATTGGCACAGATACGCAGTATTTT,CASSFFTGIGTDTQYF
TRBV6-5,NA,few,TRBJ1-1,TGTGCCAGCAGTTACGGGGCCATGTACATGAACACTGAAGCTTTCTTT,CASSYGAMYMNTEAFF
TRBV10-3,NA,many,TRBJ2-5,TGTGCCATCAGTGACGGGGCTACGGAGACCCAGTACTTC,CAISDGATETQYF
TRBV4-1,NA,many,TRBJ2-7,TGCGCCAGCAGCCAAGCGGGTTCCCAGTCCTACGAGCAGTACTTC,CASSQAGSQSYEQYF
TRBV12-3/TRBV12-4,TRBD2,NA,TRBJ2-5,TGTGCCAGCAGTCCCCTCAGCGGGGGGCTACAAGAGACCCAGTACTTC,CASSPLSGGLQETQYF
TRBV27,TRBD1,many,TRBJ1-1,TGTGCCAGCAGTAGATACAGGGGCCCGAACACTGAAGCTTTCTTT,CASSRYRGPNTEAFF
TRBV14,NA,many,TRBJ2-5,TGTGCCAGCAGCCAGGGAAGTTATAAGACCCAGTACTTC,CASSQGSYKTQYF
TRBV7-2,TRBD1,many,TRBJ2-7,TGTGCCAGCAGCCCATACAGGGGGCAGGACGAGCAGTACTTC,CASSPYRGQDEQYF
TRBV3-1,NA,NA,TRBJ2-1,TGTGCCAGCAGCCTCGGGACCCCGAGCTCCTACAATGAGCAGTTCTTC,CASSLGTPSSYNEQFF
TRBV29-1,NA,many,TRBJ1-1,TGCAGTGCACGGCACTTGAACACTGAAGCTTTCTTT,CSARHLNTEAFF
TRBV29-1,NA,many,TRBJ2-7,TGCAGCATGCAAAAGGGGGATAGCTACGAGCAGTACTTC,CSMQKGDSYEQYF
TRBV12-3/TRBV12-4,NA,many,TRBJ1-5,TGTGCCAGCAGTTTAACAGGGACTCAGCCCCAGCATTTT,CASSLTGTQPQHF
TRBV7-6,NA,medium-sized,TRBJ2-7,TGTGCCAGCAGCTTAGTTACGGAACCGGGCTACGAGCAGTACTTC,CASSLVTEPGYEQYF